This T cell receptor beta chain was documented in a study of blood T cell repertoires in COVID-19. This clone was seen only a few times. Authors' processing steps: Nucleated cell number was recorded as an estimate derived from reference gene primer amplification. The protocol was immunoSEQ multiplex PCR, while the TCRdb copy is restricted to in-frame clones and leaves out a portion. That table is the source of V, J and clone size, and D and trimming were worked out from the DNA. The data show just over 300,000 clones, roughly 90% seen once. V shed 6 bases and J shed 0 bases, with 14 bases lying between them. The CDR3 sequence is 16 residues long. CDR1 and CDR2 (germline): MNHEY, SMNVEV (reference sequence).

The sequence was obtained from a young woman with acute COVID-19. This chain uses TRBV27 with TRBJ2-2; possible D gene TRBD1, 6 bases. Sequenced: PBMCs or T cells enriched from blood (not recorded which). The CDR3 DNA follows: TGTGCCAGCAGATACGGACAGTTCGCGAACACCGGGGAGCTGTTTTTT. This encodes CASRYGQFANTGELFF.